These 5 T cell receptor beta chains share one sample of origin, sequenced in a study of T-cell memory formation after mild COVID-19. TCRdb itself ran the 5' RACE reads through MiXCR, one entry per CDR3 protein. The sample has some 190,000 distinct CDR3 sequences, around 15% seen once. Sequenced material: PBMCs or a T cell subset sorted from them (not recorded which). All receptors derive from an adult woman who had mild COVID-19 (a few samples of this study predate the infection). Cell type and time point are not known.

As for this clonotype: A junction boundary mismatches the germline segment, possibly from a read error. The rearrangement links TRBV5-1 to TRBJ2-3; D could derive from TRBD1 or TRBD2 (5 bases each). Germline values: CDR1 SGHRS, CDR2 YFSETQ. CDR3 length: 14 amino acids. CDR3 nucleotide sequence: TGCGCCAGCAGCGAGGGGCCTAGCACATATACGCAGTATTTT. Translating gives CASSEGPSTYTQYF.

The rearrangement uses TRBV3-1 and TRBJ1-6; D unresolved. This CDR3 has 14 amino acids. The V gene lost 6 bases and the J gene lost 4 bases, with 10 bases spanning the gap. Germline V lookup: CDR1 LGHDT, CDR2 YNNKEL (reference sequence). CDR3 DNA: TGTGCCAGCAGAAAAGACCAATATAATTCACCCCTCCACTTT. The encoded protein is CASRKDQYNSPLHF.

There are many counts of this clonotype. The V gene is TRBV7-8, the J gene TRBJ2-7; D unclear. Trimming cost V 1 base and J 2 bases, with 9 bases left between them. The germline gives CDR1 SGHVS, CDR2 FQNEAQ. CDR3 length: 14 residues. CDR3 coding DNA: TGTGCCAGCAGCTTAGTAGCAGGTACCTACGAGCAGTACTTC. Protein: CASSLVAGTYEQYF.

Here the CDR3 reads CASSYRVGGYTF. The CDR3 DNA sequence: TGTGCCAGCAGCTACAGGGTTGGGGGCTACACCTTC. This chain uses TRBV7-9 with TRBJ1-2; tentatively, D is TRBD1 (6 bases). Trimming took 4 bases from V and 8 from J, leaving 11 bases between them. The CDR3 has 12 amino acids. Germline V gene lookup returns CDR1 SEHNR and CDR2 FQNEAQ (reference sequence).

The chain has TRBV7-9 and TRBJ2-7, with 11 bases that match TRBD1. This CDR3 contains 16 residues. V dropped 5 bases and J dropped 4; count of bases not matched to a gene: 10. The germline CDR1 and CDR2 sequences are SEHNR and FQNEAQ (reference sequence). DNA for the CDR3: TGTGCCAGCAGCCCCCATGGGACAGGGGGGGGTTACGAGCAGTACTTC. It is translated as CASSPHGTGGGYEQYF.